This T cell receptor beta chain was sequenced in a study of metastatic and nonmetastatic thyroid tumors. All patients were treatment-naive before thyroid surgery. From the PCR reads, TCRdb re-called clones with MiXCR. The sample lists roughly 6,500 clones; 25% to 40% were seen once. The CDR3 contains 13 residues. V gave up 0 bases and J gave up 8 bases; unmatched junction bases: 4. CDR1 LNHNV and CDR2 YYDKDF come from the germline V gene (reference sequence). The sequencing sample was made of tumor tissue. This clonotype was obtained from a female donor with papillary thyroid cancer or a benign thyroid nodule (not recorded which). Some clones in this sample may be carry-over from other donors' samples. The J gene is TRBJ2-7, the V gene TRBV15; 7 bases line up with TRBD2. CDR3 sequence reads: CATSREGGEQQYF. The CDR3 DNA is TGTGCCACCAGCAGAGAGGGGGGGGAACAGCAGTACTTC.